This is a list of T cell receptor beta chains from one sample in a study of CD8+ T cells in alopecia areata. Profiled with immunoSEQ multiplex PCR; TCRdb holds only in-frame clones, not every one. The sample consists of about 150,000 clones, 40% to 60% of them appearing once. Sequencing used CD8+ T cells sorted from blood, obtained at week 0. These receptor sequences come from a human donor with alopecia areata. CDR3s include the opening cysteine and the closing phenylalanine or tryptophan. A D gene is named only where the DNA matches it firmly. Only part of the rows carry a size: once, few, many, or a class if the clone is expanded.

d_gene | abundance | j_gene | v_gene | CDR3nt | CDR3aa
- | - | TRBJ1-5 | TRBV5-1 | TGCGCCACCAGTGAGGGTTGGGATCAGCCCCAGCATTTT | CATSEGWDQPQHF
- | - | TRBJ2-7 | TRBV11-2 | TGTGCCAGCAGCTTAGTGGACGAGCAGTACTTC | CASSLVDEQYF
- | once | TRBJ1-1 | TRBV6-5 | TGTGCCAGCAGCTGGAGGGAGGGCGACACTGAAGCTTTCTTT | CASSWREGDTEAFF
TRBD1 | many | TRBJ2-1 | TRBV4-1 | TGCGCCAGCAGCCAAATCTCCCAGGGGACAGGGGGCGGTGAGCAGTTCTTC | CASSQISQGTGGGEQFF
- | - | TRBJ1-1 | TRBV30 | TGTGCCTGGAGATCCATGAACACTGAAGCTTTCTTT | CAWRSMNTEAFF
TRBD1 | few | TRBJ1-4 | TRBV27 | TGTGCCAGCAGTCACTACAGGGGGCCTAATGAAAAACTGTTTTTT | CASSHYRGPNEKLFF
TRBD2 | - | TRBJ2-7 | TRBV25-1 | TGTGCCGCCGGGGAGGGCGACTCCTACGAGCAGTACTTC | CAAGEGDSYEQYF
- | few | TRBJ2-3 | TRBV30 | TGTGCCTGGAGTGTGGGGACAGATACGCAGTATTTT | CAWSVGTDTQYF
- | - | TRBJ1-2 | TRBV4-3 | TGCGCCAGCAGCCAAGTTGGGGTCATCAGGGGCTACACCTTC | CASSQVGVIRGYTF
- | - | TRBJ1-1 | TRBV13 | TGTGCCAGCAGCTTTGAAGGTGGAGGGCAAATAAGGACTGAAGCTTTCTTT | CASSFEGGGQIRTEAFF
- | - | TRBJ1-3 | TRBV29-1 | TGCAGCGTTGAAGATCTTCAAGGATACGGAGGAAACACCATATATTTT | CSVEDLQGYGGNTIYF
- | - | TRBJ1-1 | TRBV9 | TGTGCCAGCAGCGTATGGAAGGGAGACACTGAAGCTTTCTTT | CASSVWKGDTEAFF
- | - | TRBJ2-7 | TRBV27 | TGTGCCAGCAGTTTCGGGGGGCCTTCCTACGAGCAGTACTTC | CASSFGGPSYEQYF
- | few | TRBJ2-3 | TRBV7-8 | TGTGCCAGCAGCTTAGTTTTGGGACCTGATACGCAGTATTTT | CASSLVLGPDTQYF
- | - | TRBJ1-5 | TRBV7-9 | TGTGCCAGCAGCCTAGATGGACGAAATCAGCCCCAGCATTTT | CASSLDGRNQPQHF
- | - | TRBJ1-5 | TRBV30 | TGTGCCTGCCAAGGGGGGTTTGGCCAGCCCCAGCATTTT | CACQGGFGQPQHF
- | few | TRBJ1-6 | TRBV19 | TGTGCCAGTAACCAACGGGACACCCGATCGTCACCCCTCCACTTT | CASNQRDTRSSPLHF